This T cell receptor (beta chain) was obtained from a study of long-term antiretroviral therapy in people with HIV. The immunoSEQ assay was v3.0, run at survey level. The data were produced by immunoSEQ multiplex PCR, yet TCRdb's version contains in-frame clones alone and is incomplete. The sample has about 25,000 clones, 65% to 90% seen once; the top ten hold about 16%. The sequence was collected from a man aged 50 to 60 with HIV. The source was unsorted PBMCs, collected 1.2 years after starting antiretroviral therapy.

DNA of the CDR3: TGTGCCAGCGGTGCACATGAGCAGTTCTTC. Translated: CASGAHEQFF. The gene calls are TRBV2 and TRBJ2-1, with D unclear. This CDR3 comprises 10 residues. The germline V gene encodes CDR1 SNHLY and CDR2 FYNNEI. V was trimmed by 8 bases and J by 8 bases, leaving 7 bases between them.